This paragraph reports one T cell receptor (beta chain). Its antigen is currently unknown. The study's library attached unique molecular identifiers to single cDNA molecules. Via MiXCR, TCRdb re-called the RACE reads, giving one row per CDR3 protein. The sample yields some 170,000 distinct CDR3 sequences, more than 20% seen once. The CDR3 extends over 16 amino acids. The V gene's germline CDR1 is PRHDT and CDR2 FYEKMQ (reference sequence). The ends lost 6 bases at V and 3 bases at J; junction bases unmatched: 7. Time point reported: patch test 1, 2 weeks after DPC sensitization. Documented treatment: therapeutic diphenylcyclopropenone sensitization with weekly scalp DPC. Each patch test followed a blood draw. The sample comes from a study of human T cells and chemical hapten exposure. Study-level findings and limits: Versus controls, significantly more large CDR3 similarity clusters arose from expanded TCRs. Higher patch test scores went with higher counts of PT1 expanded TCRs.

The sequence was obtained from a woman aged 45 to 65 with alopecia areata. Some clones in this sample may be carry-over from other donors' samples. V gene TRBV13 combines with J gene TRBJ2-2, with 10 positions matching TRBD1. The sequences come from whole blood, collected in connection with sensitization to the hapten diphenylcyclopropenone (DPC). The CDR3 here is CASSTDRGRYTGELFF. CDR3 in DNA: TGTGCCAGCAGTACAGACAGGGGGCGTTACACCGGGGAGCTGTTTTTT.